These T cell receptor beta chains were read from a single sample in a study of breast tumors, draining lymph nodes, adjacent tissues. One entry per CDR3 protein, called by TCRdb with MiXCR from the multiplex PCR reads. The table shows over 200,000 distinct CDR3 sequences, with roughly 32% occurring only once. The sequencing input was axillary lymph node tissue. These receptors were obtained from a female donor with breast cancer. Some clones in this sample may be carry-over from other donors' samples. CDR3s include the opening cysteine and the closing phenylalanine or tryptophan.

TRBV6-6	TRBJ2-5	CASSRTIGYTFGSGTQYF
TRBV28	TRBJ1-5	CAGRSTSNQPQHF
TRBV9	TRBJ2-5	CASGAGRQETQYF
TRBV5-1	TRBJ2-2	CASSLALSGLAGELFF
TRBV12-3/TRBV12-4	TRBJ2-6	CASNELKTEGSGANVLTF
TRBV5-1	TRBJ2-3	CASSLTSGRVDTQYF
TRBV5-1	TRBJ2-5	CASSSGRGGDTQYF
TRBV12-3/TRBV12-4	TRBJ2-7	CASSFRGTSGRLREQYF
TRBV29-1	TRBJ1-2	CSVGGDNYGYTF
TRBV11-2	TRBJ2-5	CASSASRGPETQYF
TRBV29-1	TRBJ1-1	CSVRQGRTEAFF
TRBV20-1	TRBJ2-7	CSAREGKGATYEQYF
TRBV15	TRBJ1-6	CATSREGTGQTIYSPLHF
TRBV4-3	TRBJ2-6	CASSQEAGANVLTF
TRBV7-2	TRBJ1-6	CASSFTPSPLHF
TRBV9	TRBJ2-3	CASSSTGPSTQYF
TRBV11-3	TRBJ2-1	CASSPGGSGGSYNEQFF
TRBV19	TRBJ1-4	CASSVQRSQGTGIGKEKLFF
TRBV7-9	TRBJ1-6	CASRGGYNSPLHF
TRBV9	TRBJ2-1	CASSPASSSYNEQFF
TRBV11-2	TRBJ2-7	CASSSQGAPFSNGQYF
TRBV25-1	TRBJ1-3	CASSPGAGNTIYF
TRBV6-5	TRBJ1-5	CASRKDGPNQPQHF
TRBV27	TRBJ1-5	CASSWSQIGTSNQPQHF
TRBV27	TRBJ2-7	CASSFLGGAGEQYF
TRBV5-8	TRBJ1-5	CASSLAQPQHF
TRBV3-1	TRBJ1-1	CASSQATLVVAFF
TRBV20-1	TRBJ2-1	CSARETSGSRGEQFF
TRBV20-1	TRBJ1-3	CSASSDTGTGDLISGNTIYF
TRBV20-1	TRBJ2-2	CSAHTGTRVTGELFF
TRBV20-1	TRBJ1-6	CSAQGTGLGTSPLHF
TRBV7-8	TRBJ2-1	CASSLAGLAGVGGNEQFF
TRBV6-1	TRBJ2-7	CASSEESGGTSGTYEQYF
TRBV6-1	TRBJ2-3	CASCTSGGTDTQYF
TRBV7-3	TRBJ2-6	CASSRTSGRAGANVLTF
TRBV5-1	TRBJ2-2	CASSLVAGKNTGELFF
TRBV9	TRBJ1-4	CASSANRGEKLFF
TRBV7-8	TRBJ2-7	CASSLGGLSSYEQYF
TRBV2	TRBJ1-2	CASSGRNYGYTF
TRBV19	TRBJ2-5	CASSPGAQETQYF
TRBV5-1	TRBJ2-5	CASSLQGQGDTQYF
TRBV20-1	TRBJ2-5	CSAVQSETQYF